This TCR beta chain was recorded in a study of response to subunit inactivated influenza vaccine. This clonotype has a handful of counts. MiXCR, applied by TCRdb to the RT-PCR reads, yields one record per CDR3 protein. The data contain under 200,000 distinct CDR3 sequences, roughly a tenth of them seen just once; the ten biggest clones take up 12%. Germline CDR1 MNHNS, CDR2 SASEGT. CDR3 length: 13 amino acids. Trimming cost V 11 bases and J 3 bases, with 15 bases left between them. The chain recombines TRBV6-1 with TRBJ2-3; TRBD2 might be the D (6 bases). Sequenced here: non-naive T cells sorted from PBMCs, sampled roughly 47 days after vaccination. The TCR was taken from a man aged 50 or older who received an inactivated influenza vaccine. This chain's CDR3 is CAGRASATDTQYF. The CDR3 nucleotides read TGTGCCGGACGGGCTAGCGCGACAGATACGCAGTATTTT.